This T cell receptor beta chain is drawn from a study of blood T cell repertoires in COVID-19. Per the authors' pipeline: Reference gene primer amplification gave nucleated cell count estimates. Using immunoSEQ multiplex PCR, the repertoire was profiled, and TCRdb retains in-frame clones only, with some absent. The V and J calls and clone size come from that table; D and trimming were worked out from the DNA. The table has some 260,000 clones, 70% to 90% seen once. The specimen sequenced was peripheral blood. This clonotype was sampled from a woman aged 25 to 39 with COVID-19, enrolled during active disease.

CDR3 loop: CASKGGTAHYEQYV. The CDR3, as DNA: TGTGCCAGCAAAGGTGGGACAGCGCATTACGAGCAGTACGTC. The chain is built from TRBV28 and TRBJ2-7; 7 bases agree with TRBD1. V trimming: 7 bases; J trimming: 4 bases; junction bases outside the gene matches: 10. Germline lookup yields CDR1 MDHEN and CDR2 SYDVKM. The CDR3 loop spans 14 amino acids.